The T cell receptor beta chain described here comes from a study of blood T cell repertoires in COVID-19. Overall study context: The origin of the acute and convalescent COVID-19 samples was the United States, Italy and Spain. The cDNA or gDNA used as material had been derived from T cells, B-cell-depleted T cells, or PBMCs.

Per the study methods: It was from reference gene primer amplification that nucleated cell counts were estimated. The method was immunoSEQ multiplex PCR; TCRdb's version includes in-frame clones alone and lacks a portion of them. Clone size and V and J calls were adopted from that table, with D and trimming inferred from the DNA. Of fewer than 70,000 clones listed, more than 70% are singletons. Germline V CDR1 and CDR2: SGHAT, FQNNGV. This CDR3 has 13 amino acids. Trimming stripped 1 base from V and 4 bases from J, with 6 bases between. Sequences were obtained from peripheral blood. This receptor was obtained from a middle-aged man with active COVID-19. V and J are TRBV11-2 and TRBJ2-3, with D hard to call. Here the CDR3 reads CASSLGHPDTQYF. DNA of the CDR3: TGTGCCAGCAGCTTAGGGCACCCAGATACGCAGTATTTT.